The rows below give T cell receptor beta chains drawn from one sample of a study of T cell responses to AZD1222 COVID-19 vaccine. Sequenced by immunoSEQ multiplex PCR; TCRdb stores in-frame clones only, minus some. The sample shows about 160,000 clones, about nine tenths of them seen only once. Here the sequenced sample was peripheral blood, taken on day 0 of AZD1222 vaccination. The receptor set was obtained from an adult in good health. CDR3s include the opening cysteine and the closing phenylalanine or tryptophan. The order of the fields is J gene, D gene, V gene, CDR3 protein. D genes are given only for firm matches.

J gene: TRBJ1-6
D gene: NA
V gene: TRBV10-3
CDR3 protein: CATKGGQGNSPLHF

J gene: TRBJ1-6
D gene: NA
V gene: TRBV2
CDR3 protein: CASSEDWGGLSPLHF

J gene: TRBJ2-3
D gene: TRBD1
V gene: TRBV7-3
CDR3 protein: CASSLTGGGTDTQYF

J gene: TRBJ2-7
D gene: NA
V gene: TRBV29-1
CDR3 protein: CSVAPMRGSGWEQYF

J gene: TRBJ2-1
D gene: NA
V gene: TRBV6-6
CDR3 protein: CASSPLGSRKYNEQFF

J gene: TRBJ1-5
D gene: NA
V gene: TRBV5-1
CDR3 protein: CASSLGLSNQPQHF

J gene: TRBJ1-5
D gene: NA
V gene: TRBV18
CDR3 protein: CASSPPGDYSNQPQHF

J gene: TRBJ1-5
D gene: NA
V gene: TRBV28
CDR3 protein: CASSILLGALGQPQHF

J gene: TRBJ2-4
D gene: TRBD2
V gene: TRBV6-1
CDR3 protein: CASSELAGGRIAKNIQYF

J gene: TRBJ1-1
D gene: NA
V gene: TRBV6-2/TRBV6-3
CDR3 protein: CASSYGGPVIEAFF

J gene: TRBJ2-1
D gene: TRBD2
V gene: TRBV5-8
CDR3 protein: CASSFRGEGEQFF

J gene: TRBJ2-7
D gene: NA
V gene: TRBV2
CDR3 protein: CASREVYEQYF

J gene: TRBJ2-7
D gene: TRBD2
V gene: TRBV18
CDR3 protein: CASSPSGRSYEQYF

J gene: TRBJ1-1
D gene: NA
V gene: TRBV5-1
CDR3 protein: CASSAFGTQNTEAFF

J gene: TRBJ1-2
D gene: NA
V gene: TRBV6-5
CDR3 protein: CASRVGSIYGYTF

J gene: TRBJ1-4
D gene: NA
V gene: TRBV6-1
CDR3 protein: CASSGAGEKLFF

J gene: TRBJ1-2
D gene: NA
V gene: TRBV24-1
CDR3 protein: CATSDPRGTDSVEDGYTF

J gene: TRBJ2-2
D gene: NA
V gene: TRBV7-3
CDR3 protein: CASSPGPPPGELFF

J gene: TRBJ1-5
D gene: NA
V gene: TRBV19
CDR3 protein: CASTMDPPGNQPQHF

J gene: TRBJ1-1
D gene: NA
V gene: TRBV3-1/TRBV3-2
CDR3 protein: CASSQDRGATEAFF

J gene: TRBJ2-1
D gene: TRBD2
V gene: TRBV27
CDR3 protein: CASSLGGGAVWNEQFF

J gene: TRBJ1-6
D gene: NA
V gene: TRBV28
CDR3 protein: CASSLYGTDNSPLHF

J gene: TRBJ1-2
D gene: NA
V gene: TRBV28
CDR3 protein: CASSLSLGGYTF

J gene: TRBJ1-5
D gene: NA
V gene: TRBV7-9
CDR3 protein: CASSRGDGNQPQHF

J gene: TRBJ1-4
D gene: NA
V gene: TRBV11-2
CDR3 protein: CASSSNPGGAFTNEKLFF

J gene: TRBJ2-1
D gene: NA
V gene: TRBV12-5
CDR3 protein: CASGPGVLRGSYNEQFF

J gene: TRBJ1-4
D gene: NA
V gene: TRBV6-5
CDR3 protein: CASGNGGTNEKLFF

J gene: TRBJ1-1
D gene: NA
V gene: TRBV9
CDR3 protein: CASSVGGRLMTEAFF

J gene: TRBJ1-5
D gene: TRBD1
V gene: TRBV7-9
CDR3 protein: CASSLSPDRAAQHF

J gene: TRBJ2-7
D gene: TRBD1
V gene: TRBV7-6
CDR3 protein: CASSLVSRTGRHEQYF

J gene: TRBJ2-1
D gene: NA
V gene: TRBV15
CDR3 protein: CATSDRGGPDNEQFF

J gene: TRBJ2-3
D gene: NA
V gene: TRBV29-1
CDR3 protein: CSVGWGGTDTQYF

J gene: TRBJ2-6
D gene: TRBD2
V gene: TRBV18
CDR3 protein: CASSRGLAGGQKVTGANVLTF

J gene: TRBJ1-2
D gene: NA
V gene: TRBV4-2
CDR3 protein: CASSQDLNSVYGYTF

J gene: TRBJ1-2
D gene: TRBD1
V gene: TRBV7-2
CDR3 protein: CASSLVLQGASNYGYTF

J gene: TRBJ1-5
D gene: NA
V gene: TRBV19
CDR3 protein: CASIRGVSVYSNQPQHF

J gene: TRBJ2-5
D gene: TRBD2
V gene: TRBV6-5
CDR3 protein: CASGGTSGAETQYF

J gene: TRBJ2-3
D gene: NA
V gene: TRBV27
CDR3 protein: CASSPIRGTEDTQYF

J gene: TRBJ1-1
D gene: NA
V gene: TRBV4-3
CDR3 protein: CASSQQENTEAFF

J gene: TRBJ1-2
D gene: NA
V gene: TRBV28
CDR3 protein: CASSLVASTYGYTF

J gene: TRBJ1-1
D gene: NA
V gene: TRBV21-1
CDR3 protein: CASSKGDSIYPNTEAFF

J gene: TRBJ2-7
D gene: NA
V gene: TRBV9
CDR3 protein: CASSADRSSYEQYF

J gene: TRBJ1-6
D gene: NA
V gene: TRBV6-5
CDR3 protein: CASSSSGNNSPLHF

J gene: TRBJ2-7
D gene: NA
V gene: TRBV18
CDR3 protein: CASSPPSAAGGEQYF

J gene: TRBJ2-7
D gene: NA
V gene: TRBV19
CDR3 protein: CASSIGVHQAYEQYF

J gene: TRBJ2-3
D gene: TRBD1
V gene: TRBV19
CDR3 protein: CASSIQGDRTDTQYF

J gene: TRBJ1-4
D gene: NA
V gene: TRBV7-3
CDR3 protein: CASSLDRLDEKLFF

J gene: TRBJ1-2
D gene: NA
V gene: TRBV7-2
CDR3 protein: CASSLNSPGAYGYTF

J gene: TRBJ1-4
D gene: NA
V gene: TRBV7-9
CDR3 protein: CASSLGDSSTEKLFF

J gene: TRBJ1-3
D gene: TRBD1
V gene: TRBV18
CDR3 protein: CASSGPGQGGNTIYF

J gene: TRBJ2-7
D gene: TRBD1
V gene: TRBV7-8
CDR3 protein: CASSLGLVRGQRSYEQYF